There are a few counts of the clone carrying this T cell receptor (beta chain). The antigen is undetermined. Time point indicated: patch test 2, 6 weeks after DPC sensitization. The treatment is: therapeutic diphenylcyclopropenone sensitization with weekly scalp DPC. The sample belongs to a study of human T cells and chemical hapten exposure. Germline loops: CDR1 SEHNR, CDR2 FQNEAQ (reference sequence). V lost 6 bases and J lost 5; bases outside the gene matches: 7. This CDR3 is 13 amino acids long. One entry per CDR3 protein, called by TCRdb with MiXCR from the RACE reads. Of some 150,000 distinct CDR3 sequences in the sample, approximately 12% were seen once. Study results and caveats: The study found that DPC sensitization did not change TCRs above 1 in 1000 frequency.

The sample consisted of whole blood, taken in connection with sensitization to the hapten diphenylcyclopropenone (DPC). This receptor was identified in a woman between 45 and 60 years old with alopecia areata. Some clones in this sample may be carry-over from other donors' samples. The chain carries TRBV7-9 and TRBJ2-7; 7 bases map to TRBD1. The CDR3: CASSRDSLHEQYF. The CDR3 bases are TGTGCCAGCAGTCGGGACAGTTTGCACGAGCAGTACTTC.